One sample yielded the 13 T cell receptor beta chains listed below, sequenced in a study of T cells after yellow fever vaccination (dated by TCRdb to the late 2010s). The library was prepared using 5' RACE. Reads for this sample came from an Illumina NovaSeq 6000. In-frame beta chains were kept once TCRdb had trimmed the public reads at Q25 with fastp and called clones with MiXCR. CDR3 protein duplicates are merged, each entry listing the most common genes and DNA. This sample comprises some 390,000 distinct CDR3 sequences, roughly 20% of them detected only once. The ten largest clones add up to about 18% of the sample. The treatment or condition label of this sample denotes: live attenuated yellow fever vaccine strain. The sample consisted of PBMCs, taken before the yellow fever booster vaccination. The receptors were gathered from a man between 18 and 35 years old who received the YFV17D yellow fever vaccine.

The rearrangement links TRBV4-2 to TRBJ2-2; a possible D gene is TRBD2 (6 bases). CDR1 and CDR2 from the germline V gene are LGHNA and YNFKEQ. The CDR3 runs to 16 residues. With 0 bases removed from V and 4 bases from J, the gap between germline ends came to 12 bases. The CDR3 reads CASSQETLGGTGELFF. The DNA for the CDR3 is TGTGCCAGCAGCCAAGAGACCCTGGGAGGCACCGGGGAGCTGTTTTTT.

The rearrangement uses TRBV7-9 and TRBJ2-3; D is unresolved. From germline, CDR1 is SEHNR and CDR2 FQNEAQ (reference sequence). The germline V and J ends were trimmed by 3 bases and 4 bases, with 14 bases remaining between them. The CDR3 length is 15 residues. CDR3 protein: CASSFWHGVADTQYF. The CDR3 bases are TGTGCCAGCAGCTTTTGGCATGGGGTAGCAGATACGCAGTATTTT.

This clonotype was counted between two and nine times. The chain has TRBV12-3 or TRBV12-4 and TRBJ1-6; TRBD1 is a possible D gene (5 bases). Between the trimmed V and J ends, which lost 5 bases and 10 bases, there was a span of 15 bases. This CDR3 has 14 residues. The CDR3 DNA follows: TGTGCCAGCAGTCTCGGGAGGGGACGGTCACCCCTCCACTTT. As protein: CASSLGRGRSPLHF.

V gene TRBV7-9 combines with J gene TRBJ1-3; D gene unclear. V lost 6 bases, J lost 0 bases, and 6 bases lay in between. Germline V gives CDR1 SEHNR, CDR2 FQNEAQ (reference sequence). This CDR3 has 13 residues. The CDR3 reads CASRDGSGNTIYF. CDR3 DNA: TGTGCCAGCAGGGACGGCTCTGGAAACACCATATATTTT.

The V and J genes are TRBV27 and TRBJ1-1, with TRBD1 matching 8 bases. This CDR3 has 13 residues. V lost 8 bases, J lost 1 base, and 3 bases stayed unmatched. Per germline, CDR1 MNHEY and CDR2 SMNVEV (reference sequence). CDR3 amino acids: CASHGQGNTEAFF. The DNA for the CDR3 is TGTGCCAGCCACGGACAGGGGAACACTGAAGCTTTCTTT.

V is TRBV10-3 and J is TRBJ2-3; D is possibly TRBD1 (6 bases). V lost 3 bases to trimming and J lost 1 base, with 11 bases between them. Germline V CDR1 and CDR2: ENHRY, SYGVKD. The CDR3 runs 15 residues. CDR3 amino acids: CAISDPRQGTDTQYF. The CDR3 DNA reads TGTGCCATCAGTGACCCAAGACAGGGCACAGATACGCAGTATTTT.

The rearrangement joins TRBV12-3 or TRBV12-4 to TRBJ1-2; D is perhaps TRBD1 (5 bases). The length of the CDR3 is 11 residues. Trimming pared 10 bases from V and 13 bases from J, leaving 19 bases between. The CDR3, as DNA: TGTGCCACTCGAGGGGACGGCTTTGCCACCTTC. Its protein product is CATRGDGFATF.

This clonotype has a handful of counts. The chain uses TRBV5-5 and TRBJ2-1; 8 bases map to TRBD2. Germline values: CDR1 SGHKS, CDR2 YYEKEE (reference sequence). The J segment lost 1 base and the V segment lost 4 bases, leaving 4 bases of the junction unmatched. The CDR3 runs to 15 residues. The CDR3 loop is CASSTSGSSYNEQFF. The CDR3 DNA follows: TGTGCCAGCAGCACTAGCGGATCGTCCTACAATGAGCAGTTCTTC.

The chain links TRBV4-3 to TRBJ2-7; D unresolved. This CDR3 has 14 residues. V lost 0 bases and J lost 1, with 7 bases in between. Germline CDR1 is LGHNA and CDR2 is YSLEER. In DNA form, the CDR3 reads TGCGCCAGCAGCCAAGATCGGGTTTCCTACGAGCAGTACTTC. Protein: CASSQDRVSYEQYF.

This clonotype was found many times. This sequence joins TRBV29-1 and TRBJ1-2, with TRBD1 identical over 8 bases. This CDR3 region has 14 residues. The trim removed 1 base at V and 6 bases at J, leaving 7 bases unmatched. Germline CDR1 reads SQVTM; CDR2 reads ANQGSEA. As DNA, the CDR3 is TGCAGCGTTGAAGGCGGCAGGGGGCACAATGGCTACACCTTC. Translating it yields CSVEGGRGHNGYTF.

This clonotype was seen a few times. The chain employs TRBV9 and TRBJ2-1; a possible D gene is TRBD2 (5 bases). V was cut by 0 bases and J by 8 bases, with 12 bases left in between. This CDR3 comprises 14 residues. Germline V gene lookup returns CDR1 SGDLS and CDR2 YYNGEE. CDR3 sequence: CASSVEGGLDEQFF. CDR3 nucleotide sequence: TGTGCCAGCAGCGTAGAAGGCGGGTTAGATGAGCAGTTCTTC.

The chain uses TRBV5-1 and TRBJ1-1, with 12 bases matching TRBD1. The CDR3 contains 16 residues. Looked up from germline, CDR1 is SGHRS and CDR2 is YFSETQ. V lost 0 bases to trimming and J lost 3 bases; unmatched junction nucleotides: 3. This CDR3 reads CASSLGDRGPYTEAFF. DNA of the CDR3: TGCGCCAGCAGCTTGGGGGACAGGGGGCCCTACACTGAAGCTTTCTTT.

This clonotype was seen a few times. The chain employs TRBV7-3 and TRBJ2-3; D gene uncertain. The CDR3 sequence is 14 residues long. Germline V CDR1 and CDR2: SGHTA, FQGTGA. The germline V and J ends were trimmed by 5 bases and 10 bases, with 19 bases remaining between them. CDR3 sequence (DNA): TGTGCCAGCAGCCCCGACGCAGGCCCTGGCGCGCAGTATTTT. As protein: CASSPDAGPGAQYF. The variable domain in full, with the rest retrieved from reference TRBV7-3 and TRBJ2-3, is GAGVSQTPSNKVTEKGKYVELRCDPISGHTALYWYRQSLGQGPEFLIYFQGTGAADDSGLPNDRFFAVRPEGSVSTLKIQRTERGDSAVYLCASSPDAGPGAQYFGPGTRLTVL.